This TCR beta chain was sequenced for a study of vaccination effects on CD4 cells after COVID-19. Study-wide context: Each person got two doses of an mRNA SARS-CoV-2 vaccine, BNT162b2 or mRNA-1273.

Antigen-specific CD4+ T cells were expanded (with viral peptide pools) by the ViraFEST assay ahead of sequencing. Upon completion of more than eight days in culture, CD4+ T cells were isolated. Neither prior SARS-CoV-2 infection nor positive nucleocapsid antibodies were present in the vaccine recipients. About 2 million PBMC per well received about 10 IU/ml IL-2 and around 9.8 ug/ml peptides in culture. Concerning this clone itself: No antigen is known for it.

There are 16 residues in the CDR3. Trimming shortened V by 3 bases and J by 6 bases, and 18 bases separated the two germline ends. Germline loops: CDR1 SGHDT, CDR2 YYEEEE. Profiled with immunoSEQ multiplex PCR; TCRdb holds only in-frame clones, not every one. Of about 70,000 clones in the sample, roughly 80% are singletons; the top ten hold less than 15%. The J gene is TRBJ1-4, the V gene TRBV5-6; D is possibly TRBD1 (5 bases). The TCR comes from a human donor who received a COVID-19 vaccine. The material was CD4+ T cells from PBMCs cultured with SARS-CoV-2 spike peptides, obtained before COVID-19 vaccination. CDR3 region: CASSWNGWGGYEKLFF. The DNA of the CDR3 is TGTGCCAGCAGCTGGAATGGTTGGGGGGGGTATGAAAAACTGTTTTTT.